This TCR beta chain was captured by sequencing in a study of post-analysis software for immune sequencing data. Study summary: In terms of disease course, relapsing-remitting, secondary progressive and progressive-relapsing multiple sclerosis were included. Study results and caveats: TRBV segments more frequent in patients than in controls numbered five and included TRBV5-6, TRBV5-1 and TRBV20-1.

As regards this clonotype: Its matching antigen is unknown.

Researchers reported that TCR beta cDNA libraries carried unique molecular identifiers. From around 1 to 10 million T cells, 500,000 or so cDNA molecules were obtained. From the PCR reads, TCRdb called clonotypes with MiXCR, one entry per CDR3 protein. The data hold about 820,000 distinct CDR3 sequences, with roughly half observed a single time. The CDR3 sequence is 14 residues long. The germline gives CDR1 SGHDN, CDR2 FVKESK. J was trimmed by 4 bases and V by 5 bases; bases with no gene match: 3. This TCR derives from a girl under 18 with multiple sclerosis. Specimen: blood. The rearrangement joins TRBV14 to TRBJ2-3; 10 nucleotides match TRBD2. CDR3 sequence reads: CASSVAGGADTQYF. CDR3 in DNA: TGTGCCAGCAGCGTAGCGGGAGGAGCAGATACGCAGTATTTT.